These 17 T cell receptor beta chains were sequenced from one sample in a study of T cell repertoires in cytomegalovirus infection. TCRdb passed the reads through MiXCR, listing each CDR3 protein once. The sample includes around 750,000 distinct CDR3 sequences, approximately 32% of them seen just once. No antigens are known for them. The specimen comprised cultured CD8+ T cells from PBMCs, sampled from culture after CMV antigen stimulation. These receptors came from a human donor in good health (CMV status not recorded). Some clones in this sample may be carry-over from other donors' samples.

With respect to this clonotype: This could be a read error, since a much larger clone is one nucleotide away. V usage is TRBV7-2 and J usage is TRBJ2-1; perhaps TRBD1 as D (5 bases). The CDR3 loop spans 15 amino acids. Looked up from germline, CDR1 is SGHTA and CDR2 is FQGNSA. CDR3 amino acids: CASSYRRNSHNEQFF. The CDR3 DNA sequence: TGTGCCAGCAGCTACAGGCGTAACTCCCACAATGAGCAGTTCTTC.

This clonotype was counted at least ten times. The V call is TRBV7-6, the J call TRBJ2-1; D not certain. V lost 1 base to trimming and J lost 7 bases, with 11 bases between them. CDR1 and CDR2 from the germline V gene are SGHVS and FNYEAQ. CDR3 length equals 14 residues. The CDR3 DNA reads as TGTGCCAGCAGCTTAGTGGGCCAGAAGAATGAGCAGTTCTTC. This sequence encodes CASSLVGQKNEQFF.

The genes are TRBV5-6 and TRBJ2-5; no clear D. Deletions cut 2 bases from V and 0 bases from J, with 8 bases between. This CDR3 region has 14 residues. CDR1 is SGHDT and CDR2 is YYEEEE in the germline V gene. CDR3 coding DNA: TGTGCCAGCAGCTTTTCGTCAGACCAAGAGACCCAGTACTTC. Translating it yields CASSFSSDQETQYF.

CDR3 nucleotide sequence: TGTGCCAGCAGCGACCAGGGGAGAGTGGACACTGAAGCTTTCTTT. Translating it yields CASSDQGRVDTEAFF. The rearrangement links TRBV9 to TRBJ1-1; perhaps TRBD1 as D (6 bases). V gave up 3 bases and J gave up 3 bases, with 15 bases separating them. The CDR3 has 15 residues. Looked up from germline, CDR1 is SGDLS and CDR2 is YYNGEE. The variable domain in full, with the rest retrieved from reference TRBV9 and TRBJ1-1, is DSGVTQTPKHLITATGQRVTLRCSPRSGDLSVYWYQQSLDQGLQFLIQYYNGEERAKGNILERFSAQQFPDLHSELNLSSLELGDSALYFCASSDQGRVDTEAFFGQGTRLTVV.

This chain uses TRBV12-3 or TRBV12-4 with TRBJ2-1; D not resolved. The CDR3 runs 13 residues. V gave up 5 bases and J gave up 0 bases, with 5 bases separating them. The CDR3 here is CASSENSYNEQFF. The CDR3 nucleotides read TGTGCCAGCAGTGAGAACTCCTACAATGAGCAGTTCTTC.

This chain connects TRBV14 to TRBJ2-5, with 9 bases aligning to TRBD1. Looked up from germline, CDR1 is SGHDN and CDR2 is FVKESK. Trimming removed 2 bases from V and 5 bases from J; junction bases left unmatched: 9. The CDR3 runs to 16 residues. The CDR3 reads CASSQMGGQGLETQYF. CDR3 nucleotides: TGTGCCAGCAGCCAAATGGGGGGACAGGGCCTCGAGACCCAGTACTTC.

The rearrangement uses TRBV7-8 and TRBJ1-3, with D tentatively TRBD1 (5 bases). Looked up from germline, CDR1 is SGHVS and CDR2 is FQNEAQ. There are 14 residues in the CDR3. V dropped 2 bases and J dropped 2 bases, with 7 bases sitting between them. The DNA of the CDR3 is TGTGCCAGCAGCTTAAGGGGACCTGGAAACACCATATATTTT. Encoded protein: CASSLRGPGNTIYF.

In this sample, this clonotype turned up a few times. This chain links TRBV6-1 with TRBJ2-1, with D perhaps assigned TRBD1 or TRBD2 (5 bases each). Germline V gives CDR1 MNHNS, CDR2 SASEGT. CDR3 length: 12 residues. The V end was cut by 4 bases, the J end by 8 bases, with 9 bases between. In nucleotides, the CDR3 is TGTGCCAGCAGTGGCCTGGGGGATGAGCAGTTCTTC. Its translation: CASSGLGDEQFF.

J is TRBJ2-7 and V is TRBV5-1; D gene ambiguous. Germline CDR1 and CDR2: SGHRS and YFSETQ. This CDR3 contains 14 residues. The V gene lost 4 bases and the J gene lost 3 bases, with 14 bases spanning the gap. CDR3 amino acids: CASSPVPESYEQYV. CDR3 nucleotide sequence: TGCGCCAGCAGCCCAGTCCCAGAAAGCTACGAGCAGTACGTC.

The V gene is TRBV6-6, the J gene TRBJ2-1, with 13 bases fitting TRBD2. Germline loops: CDR1 MNHNY, CDR2 SVGAGI (reference sequence). This CDR3 spans 16 amino acids. Germline trimming cut 6 bases from V and 8 bases from J; bases unmatched to any gene: 10. CDR3 in amino acids: CASSPLAGGPVDEQFF. The CDR3 DNA follows: TGTGCCAGCAGCCCACTAGCGGGGGGGCCTGTCGATGAGCAGTTCTTC.

This clonotype was counted many times. The chain employs TRBV7-9 and TRBJ1-2; 7 bases align to TRBD1. CDR1 and CDR2 (germline): SEHNR, FQNEAQ (reference sequence). The J segment lost 2 bases and the V segment lost 0 bases, leaving 6 bases of the junction unmatched. CDR3 length: 16 amino acids. CDR3 residues: CASSLAEQGRNYGYTF. CDR3 DNA sequence: TGTGCCAGCAGCTTAGCGGAACAGGGGAGGAACTATGGCTACACCTTC.

The V gene is TRBV9, the J gene TRBJ2-5; 8 bases are a match to TRBD2. This CDR3 spans 16 amino acids. The ends lost 0 bases at V and 1 base at J; junction bases unmatched: 5. Germline CDR1 SGDLS, CDR2 YYNGEE. As DNA, the CDR3 is TGTGCCAGCAGCGTAGAAGGCGGGGGGCCCCAAGAGACCCAGTACTTC. Translating gives CASSVEGGGPQETQYF.

The chain carries TRBV27 and TRBJ1-6, with 8 bases identical to TRBD1. The CDR3 has 16 amino acids. From germline, CDR1 is MNHEY and CDR2 SMNVEV (reference sequence). V trimming: 5 bases; J trimming: 6 bases; junction bases outside the gene matches: 9. The CDR3 DNA follows: TGTGCCAGCAGTCTTAATCTCAGGGGGCTTAATTCACCCCTCCACTTT. This encodes CASSLNLRGLNSPLHF.

This clonotype was detected many times. This chain joins TRBV7-2 and TRBJ1-5; 9 nucleotides line up with TRBD1. V was clipped by 11 bases and J by 6 bases; unmatched bases: 8. The CDR3 runs 13 residues. CDR1 and CDR2 from the germline V gene are SGHTA and FQGNSA. Written as DNA, the CDR3 is TGTGCCCCCGACAGGGGGTTTGTTCAGCCCCAGCATTTT. The encoded protein is CAPDRGFVQPQHF.

In its sample, this clonotype was seen a few times. This chain joins TRBV20-1 and TRBJ1-5, with D maybe TRBD1 (6 bases). Per the germline V gene, CDR1 is DFQATT and CDR2 is SNEGSKA (reference sequence). The CDR3 totals 15 residues. Trimming left V 0 bases short and J 2 bases short, with 11 bases between. CDR3: CSARELQGGNQPQHF. The CDR3 DNA sequence: TGCAGTGCTAGAGAGTTACAGGGAGGCAATCAGCCCCAGCATTTT.

The rearrangement uses TRBV12-3 or TRBV12-4 and TRBJ2-1; D gene ambiguous. V lost 6 bases to trimming and J lost 2 bases, with 20 bases between them. The CDR3 contains 17 residues. CDR3 sequence (DNA): TGTGCCAGCAGCCCTTCGGGCGTGCTAGTGGCCTACAATGAGCAGTTCTTC. Residues: CASSPSGVLVAYNEQFF.

This sequence joins TRBV2 and TRBJ1-1; D call uncertain. The V end was cut by 8 bases, the J end by 2 bases, with 15 bases between. The germline V gene encodes CDR1 SNHLY and CDR2 FYNNEI. The CDR3 runs 14 residues. The CDR3: CASPRAAGNTEAFF. DNA of the CDR3: TGTGCCAGCCCCCGGGCGGCGGGCAACACTGAAGCTTTCTTT.